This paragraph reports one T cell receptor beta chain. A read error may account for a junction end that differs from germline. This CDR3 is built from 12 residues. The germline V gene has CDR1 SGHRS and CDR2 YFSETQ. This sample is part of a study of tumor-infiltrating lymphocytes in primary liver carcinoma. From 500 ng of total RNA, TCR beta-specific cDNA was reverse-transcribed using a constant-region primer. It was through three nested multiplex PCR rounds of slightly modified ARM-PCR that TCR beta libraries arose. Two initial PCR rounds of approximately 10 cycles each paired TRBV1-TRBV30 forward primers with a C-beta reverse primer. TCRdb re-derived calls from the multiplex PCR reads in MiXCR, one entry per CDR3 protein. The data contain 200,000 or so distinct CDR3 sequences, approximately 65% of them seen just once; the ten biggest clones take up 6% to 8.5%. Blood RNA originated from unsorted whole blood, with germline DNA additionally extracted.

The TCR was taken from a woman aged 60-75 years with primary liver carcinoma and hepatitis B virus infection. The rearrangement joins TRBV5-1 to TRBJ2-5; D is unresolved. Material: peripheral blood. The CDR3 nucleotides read TGCGACAGCAGCTTGGGTCAAGAGACCCAGTACTTC. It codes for CDSSLGQETQYF.